The rows below give T cell receptor beta chains drawn from one sample of a study of radiotherapy plus CTLA-4 blockade in lung cancer. Method: immunoSEQ multiplex PCR; TCRdb's copy keeps in-frame clones and lacks some. The sample has 56,000 or so clones, 70% to 85% seen once; the top ten hold around 3.2%. The source was peripheral blood, collected from a patient treated with radiotherapy plus ipilimumab. Source of these receptors: a human donor with non-small cell lung cancer who had a partial response to radiotherapy plus ipilimumab. The conserved cysteine and the conserved F or W are not part of the CDR3 here.

V gene: TRBV4-1
CDR3 protein: ASSQERGLAGAEQF

V gene: TRBV7-2
CDR3 protein: ASSFPLGRVTEAF

V gene: TRBV4-1
CDR3 protein: ASSHKDREAGEQF

V gene: TRBV9
CDR3 protein: ASSANRDMATDTQY

V gene: TRBV19
CDR3 protein: ASSIDSGGNQPQH

V gene: TRBV11-2
CDR3 protein: ASSLVRGRGFTEAF

V gene: TRBV4-3
CDR3 protein: ASSLGTAYSGANVLT

V gene: TRBV18
CDR3 protein: ASSLQGADNEKLF

V gene: TRBV28
CDR3 protein: ASSPDRGRTYEQY

V gene: TRBV5-1
CDR3 protein: ASSSMTLNTEAF

V gene: TRBV5-6
CDR3 protein: ASSIPLAGGRDEQF

V gene: TRBV5-1
CDR3 protein: ASSLASPLAGGRDTQY

V gene: TRBV11-2
CDR3 protein: ASSLKSVSSYNSPLH

V gene: TRBV11-2
CDR3 protein: ASSQTPDSNYGYT

V gene: TRBV4-3
CDR3 protein: ASSRTSGNYYEQY

V gene: TRBV23-1
CDR3 protein: ASSQSSSTGGY

V gene: TRBV10-2
CDR3 protein: ASSEFAGSGPQH

V gene: TRBV6-5
CDR3 protein: ASSYAGPSSTDTQY

V gene: TRBV4-2
CDR3 protein: ASSQDLTAQNTEAF

V gene: TRBV2
CDR3 protein: ASSVQRVDTEAF

V gene: TRBV11-1
CDR3 protein: ASSLTGALTGELF

V gene: TRBV5-1
CDR3 protein: ASSLRTAGGEQF

V gene: TRBV4-1
CDR3 protein: ASSQELTPYGANVLT

V gene: TRBV5-1
CDR3 protein: ASTRAGGPETQY

V gene: TRBV11-2
CDR3 protein: ASSVTSGAQETQY

V gene: TRBV5-8
CDR3 protein: ASSLQGALNTEAF

V gene: TRBV5-8
CDR3 protein: ASSLTGGDTF

V gene: TRBV5-4
CDR3 protein: ASSEGLAGGYNEQF

V gene: TRBV6-1
CDR3 protein: ASSESPGNTIY

V gene: TRBV4-1
CDR3 protein: ASSHPGGEEQY

V gene: TRBV7-2
CDR3 protein: ASSPGRTSGAETQY

V gene: TRBV9
CDR3 protein: ASSATGAPNYGYT

V gene: TRBV2
CDR3 protein: ASSEQLPTGLSTYEQY

V gene: TRBV2
CDR3 protein: ASTGTGPGTDTQY

V gene: TRBV5-1
CDR3 protein: ASSLGTENPLFQETQY

V gene: TRBV6-1
CDR3 protein: ASRTGPGVSYEQY

V gene: TRBV7-2
CDR3 protein: ASSSTGLFNEQF

V gene: TRBV19
CDR3 protein: ASSPGGDEQF

V gene: TRBV11-1
CDR3 protein: ASSPRALSYNEQF

V gene: TRBV19
CDR3 protein: ASSILGQNYGYT

V gene: TRBV11-2
CDR3 protein: ASSRGGSGELF

V gene: TRBV5-1
CDR3 protein: ASSSPRSEAF